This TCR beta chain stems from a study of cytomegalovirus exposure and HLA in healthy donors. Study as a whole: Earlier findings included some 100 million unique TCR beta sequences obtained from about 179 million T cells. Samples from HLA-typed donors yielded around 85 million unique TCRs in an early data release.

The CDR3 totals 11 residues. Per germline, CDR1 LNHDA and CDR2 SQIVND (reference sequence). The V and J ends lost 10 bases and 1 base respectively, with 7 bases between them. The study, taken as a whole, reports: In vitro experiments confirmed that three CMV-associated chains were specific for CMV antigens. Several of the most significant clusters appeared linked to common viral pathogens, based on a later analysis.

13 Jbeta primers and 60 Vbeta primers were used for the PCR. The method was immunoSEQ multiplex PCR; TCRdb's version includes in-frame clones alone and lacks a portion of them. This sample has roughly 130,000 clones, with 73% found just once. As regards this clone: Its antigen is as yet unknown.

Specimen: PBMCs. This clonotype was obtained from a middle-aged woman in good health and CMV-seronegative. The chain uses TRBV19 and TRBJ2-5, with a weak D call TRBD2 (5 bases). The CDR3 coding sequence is TGTGCCACCCGGGGCCAAGAGACCCAGTACTTC. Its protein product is CATRGQETQYF.